This T cell receptor beta chain stems from a study of blood T cell repertoires in COVID-19. For the study at large: Italy, Spain and the United States were the sources of the convalescent and acute COVID-19 samples. In each case, the material was cDNA or gDNA derived from T cells, B-cell-depleted T cells, or PBMCs.

Methods used by the authors: Amplification of reference gene primers was used by the study to estimate nucleated cell counts. Libraries were prepared by immunoSEQ multiplex PCR; TCRdb keeps only in-frame clonotypes and omits some of them. That table gives V, J and clone size, and the DNA gave D and trimming. The sample yields about 210,000 clones, roughly 82% seen once. CDR1 and CDR2 (germline): SGHTA, FQGNSA. The CDR3 extends over 14 amino acids. V was pared by 3 bases and J by 10 bases, with 18 bases between. The sample taken for sequencing was peripheral blood. The TCR sequence derives from a man aged 40-49 years who had recovered from COVID-19. The chain is built from TRBV7-2 and TRBJ1-1; maybe TRBD1 (6 bases). CDR3 nucleotide sequence: TGTGCCAGCAGCTTTGCCGGGACACCTCAGGGAGCTTTCTTT. Amino acid sequence: CASSFAGTPQGAFF.